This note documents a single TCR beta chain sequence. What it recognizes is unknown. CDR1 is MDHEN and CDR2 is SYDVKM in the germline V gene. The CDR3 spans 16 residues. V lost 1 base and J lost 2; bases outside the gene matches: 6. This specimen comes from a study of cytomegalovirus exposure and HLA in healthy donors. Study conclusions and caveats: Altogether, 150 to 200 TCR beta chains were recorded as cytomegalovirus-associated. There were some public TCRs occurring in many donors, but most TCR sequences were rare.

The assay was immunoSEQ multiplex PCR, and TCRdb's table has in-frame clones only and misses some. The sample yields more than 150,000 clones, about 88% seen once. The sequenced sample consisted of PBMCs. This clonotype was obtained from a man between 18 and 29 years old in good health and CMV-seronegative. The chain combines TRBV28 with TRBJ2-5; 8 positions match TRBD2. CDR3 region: CASSLYKASGQETQYF. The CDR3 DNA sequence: TGTGCCAGCAGTTTATATAAGGCTAGCGGGCAAGAGACCCAGTACTTC.